This is a list of T cell receptor beta chains from one sample in a study of blood T cell repertoires in COVID-19. Here immunoSEQ multiplex PCR was the method, and the copy in TCRdb shows in-frame clones only, minus some. Of under 200,000 clones listed, around four fifths are singletons. Sequenced input: peripheral blood. The receptors were gathered from a man between 60 and 70 years old with COVID-19, enrolled during active disease. Each CDR3 is given with its conserved first and last residue. The D gene is left open where the match is weak. Size tells how often a clone was seen (once, few, many) or the class of an expanded clone, and some rows leave it out.

v_call: TRBV3-1/TRBV3-2; clone_size: .; j_call: TRBJ2-7; d_call: .; cdr3_aa: CASSQGLGEQYF; cdr3_nt: TGTGCCAGCAGCCAAGGGCTAGGCGAGCAGTACTTC
v_call: TRBV19; clone_size: .; j_call: TRBJ1-5; d_call: .; cdr3_aa: CASSIEGVGAASNQPQHF; cdr3_nt: TGTGCCAGTAGTATAGAAGGAGTGGGGGCGGCGAGCAATCAGCCCCAGCATTTT
v_call: TRBV27; clone_size: once; j_call: TRBJ1-6; d_call: TRBD1; cdr3_aa: CASTRQGNFNSPLHF; cdr3_nt: TGTGCCAGCACCCGACAGGGAAATTTTAATTCACCCCTCCACTTT
v_call: TRBV12-3/TRBV12-4; clone_size: .; j_call: TRBJ2-3; d_call: TRBD1; cdr3_aa: CASILTGADTQYF; cdr3_nt: TGTGCCAGCATCTTGACAGGGGCAGATACGCAGTATTTT
v_call: TRBV4-2; clone_size: many; j_call: TRBJ1-2; d_call: .; cdr3_aa: CASSQDKNSANYGYTF; cdr3_nt: TGTGCCAGCAGCCAAGATAAGAATTCGGCTAACTATGGCTACACCTTC
v_call: TRBV5-8; clone_size: once; j_call: TRBJ1-1; d_call: .; cdr3_aa: CASSLIRGGTEAFF; cdr3_nt: TGTGCCAGCAGCTTGATCCGGGGAGGCACTGAAGCTTTCTTT
v_call: TRBV21-1; clone_size: .; j_call: TRBJ2-6; d_call: .; cdr3_aa: CASGHRDKGRGANVLTF; cdr3_nt: TGTGCCAGCGGCCACCGGGACAAAGGGCGAGGAGCCAACGTCCTGACTTTC
v_call: TRBV7-9; clone_size: .; j_call: TRBJ2-7; d_call: TRBD1; cdr3_aa: CASSYGTGTYEQYF; cdr3_nt: TGTGCCAGCAGCTATGGGACAGGAACCTACGAGCAGTACTTC
v_call: TRBV6-6; clone_size: .; j_call: TRBJ1-4; d_call: TRBD1; cdr3_aa: CASSLGDSGWKLFF; cdr3_nt: TGTGCCAGCAGCCTCGGGGACAGTGGTTGGAAACTGTTTTTT
v_call: TRBV6-5; clone_size: .; j_call: TRBJ1-1; d_call: .; cdr3_aa: CASSYSMAGRTEAFF; cdr3_nt: TGTGCCAGCAGTTACTCGATGGCAGGGCGGACTGAAGCTTTCTTT
v_call: TRBV18; clone_size: .; j_call: TRBJ1-1; d_call: .; cdr3_aa: CASSPAGTQNTEAFF; cdr3_nt: TGTGCCAGCTCACCAGCGGGCACCCAAAACACTGAAGCTTTCTTT